Listed below are T cell receptor beta chains from one sample, sequenced in a study of blood T cell repertoires in COVID-19. The protocol was immunoSEQ multiplex PCR, while the TCRdb copy is restricted to in-frame clones and leaves out a portion. The table lists roughly 220,000 clones, roughly 84% of them singletons. Sequenced input: peripheral blood. The receptors originated from a man aged 25 to 40 with active or convalescent COVID-19. CDR3s include the opening cysteine and the closing phenylalanine or tryptophan. D genes are given only for firm matches.

CDR3 protein,D gene,J gene,V gene
CASSYSGFSRNYGYTF,NA,TRBJ1-2,TRBV6-5
CASSYTGQGAPQHF,TRBD1,TRBJ1-5,TRBV6-5
CASRYLGGGTDTQYF,NA,TRBJ2-3,TRBV6-2/TRBV6-3
CASRLTRDYDYEQYF,TRBD2,TRBJ2-7,TRBV6-8
CASSFTGGRYNEQFF,TRBD1,TRBJ2-1,TRBV5-8
CASSDVESDTQYF,NA,TRBJ2-3,TRBV2
CASSLPQGTDTQYF,NA,TRBJ2-3,TRBV5-4
CATTAGGQAPSYEQYF,NA,TRBJ2-7,TRBV15
CASTSLGTGDEKLFF,TRBD1,TRBJ1-4,TRBV28
CASTLTGGNEKLFF,TRBD1,TRBJ1-4,TRBV7-9
CASSEGQGLNEKLFF,TRBD1,TRBJ1-4,TRBV13
CASSLAGLSSYEQYF,NA,TRBJ2-7,TRBV7-8
CSVVWQALNEQFF,NA,TRBJ2-1,TRBV29-1
CASSEALRGGPKEQYF,TRBD2,TRBJ2-7,TRBV2
CASSPLTYEQYF,NA,TRBJ2-7,TRBV11-2
CASSQVTGETQYF,TRBD1,TRBJ2-5,TRBV4-3
CASSPTWTGTTDTQYF,TRBD1,TRBJ2-3,TRBV4-3
CASSPTGAYEQYF,NA,TRBJ2-7,TRBV5-1
CASSFRSGRETQYF,NA,TRBJ2-5,TRBV28
CASSLVVGSRPQHF,NA,TRBJ1-5,TRBV28
CASSLEGQGNGELFF,TRBD1,TRBJ2-2,TRBV7-2
CASRRGSDTQYF,NA,TRBJ2-3,TRBV6-5
CASRFPLGATGEEQFF,NA,TRBJ2-1,TRBV19
CASSLPEGRVREQYF,NA,TRBJ2-7,TRBV28
CASSQPGAIYF,NA,TRBJ1-3,TRBV4-2
CASSFSGRRADTQYF,TRBD2,TRBJ2-3,TRBV5-4
CASSFWANTEAFF,NA,TRBJ1-1,TRBV27
CASSQDSFGYTF,NA,TRBJ1-2,TRBV4-1
CASSWTGRREQYF,TRBD1,TRBJ2-7,TRBV6-2/TRBV6-3
CAWSVGQGRRYTF,TRBD1,TRBJ1-2,TRBV30
CASRDRYGYTF,NA,TRBJ1-2,TRBV28
CASSDVSVDSPLHF,NA,TRBJ1-6,TRBV6-1
CASSDLRGVDEQFF,NA,TRBJ2-1,TRBV6-1
CASSLDVVTRVPQHF,NA,TRBJ1-5,TRBV7-2
CASSHRQGLSRQAFF,TRBD1,TRBJ1-1,TRBV7-2
CASSSPGGATEAFF,NA,TRBJ1-1,TRBV6-6
CASSLISLSYNEQFF,NA,TRBJ2-1,TRBV27
CASSGGTSGTDTQYF,TRBD2,TRBJ2-3,TRBV5-4
CASSPTYDSNQPQHF,NA,TRBJ1-5,TRBV16
CASSGLAVNTGELFF,TRBD2,TRBJ2-2,TRBV6-5
CASSTGGGNTGELFF,TRBD2,TRBJ2-2,TRBV5-1
CASSQDPSLEGSPEAFF,NA,TRBJ1-1,TRBV4-1
CASSPWLRGPLHF,NA,TRBJ1-6,TRBV4-3
CASMRTRENTGELFF,NA,TRBJ2-2,TRBV6-6
CATSGYRGEKLFF,NA,TRBJ1-4,TRBV15
CASSHPGLSPNEQFF,NA,TRBJ2-1,TRBV2
CSVADRNQPQHF,NA,TRBJ1-5,TRBV29-1
CATRGTGWNQPQHF,TRBD1,TRBJ1-5,TRBV15
CASSPGQGSPGANVLTF,TRBD1,TRBJ2-6,TRBV5-7
CSVAGQGQPQHF,NA,TRBJ1-5,TRBV29-1
CASSQGRLSYNEQFF,NA,TRBJ2-1,TRBV3-1/TRBV3-2
CASSLGDTSLETQYF,NA,TRBJ2-5,TRBV11-3
CASGRTGTGGEKLFF,TRBD1,TRBJ1-4,TRBV6-6
CASSVGRGEAFF,NA,TRBJ1-1,TRBV9
CASSLKTRTGNEQFF,NA,TRBJ2-1,TRBV9
CASSQETGLYGYTF,TRBD1,TRBJ1-2,TRBV4-3
CASSLPGQGFYGYTF,TRBD1,TRBJ1-2,TRBV5-1
CANPSPDRQPVYEQYF,NA,TRBJ2-7,TRBV19
CATSDSGTTFGDSHTGELFF,TRBD2,TRBJ2-2,TRBV24-1